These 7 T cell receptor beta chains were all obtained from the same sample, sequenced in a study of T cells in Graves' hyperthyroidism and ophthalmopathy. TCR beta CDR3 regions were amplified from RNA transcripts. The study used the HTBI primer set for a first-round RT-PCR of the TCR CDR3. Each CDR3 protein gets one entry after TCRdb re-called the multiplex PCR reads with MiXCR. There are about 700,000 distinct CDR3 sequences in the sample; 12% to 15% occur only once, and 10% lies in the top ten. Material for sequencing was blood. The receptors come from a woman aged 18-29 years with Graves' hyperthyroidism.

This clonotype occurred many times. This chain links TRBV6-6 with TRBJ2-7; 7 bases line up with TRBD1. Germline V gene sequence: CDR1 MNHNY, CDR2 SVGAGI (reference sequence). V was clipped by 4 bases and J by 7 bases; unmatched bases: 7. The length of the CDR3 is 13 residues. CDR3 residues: CASSLQGLWEQYF. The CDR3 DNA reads TGTGCCAGCAGTTTACAGGGGTTGTGGGAGCAGTACTTC.

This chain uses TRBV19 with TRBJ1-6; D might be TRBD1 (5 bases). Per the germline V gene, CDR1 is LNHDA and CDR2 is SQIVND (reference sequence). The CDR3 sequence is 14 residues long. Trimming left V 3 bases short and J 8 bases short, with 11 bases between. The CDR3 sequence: CASSIGGGDSPLHF. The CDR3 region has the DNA TGTGCCAGTAGTATCGGCGGGGGGGATTCACCCCTCCACTTT.

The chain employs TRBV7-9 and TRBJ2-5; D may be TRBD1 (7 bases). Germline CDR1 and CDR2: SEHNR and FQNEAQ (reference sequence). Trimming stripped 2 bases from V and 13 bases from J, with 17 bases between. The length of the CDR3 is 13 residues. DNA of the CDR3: TGTGCCAGCAGCTTAAAGGGGGGACAGTTTCGGTACTTC. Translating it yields CASSLKGGQFRYF. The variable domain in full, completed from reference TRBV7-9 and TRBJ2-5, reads DTGVSQNPRHKITKRGQNVTFRCDPISEHNRLYWYRQTLGQGPEFLTYFQNEAQLEKSRLLSDRFSAERPKGSFSTLEIQRTEQGDSAMYLCASSLKGGQFRYFGPGTRLLVL.

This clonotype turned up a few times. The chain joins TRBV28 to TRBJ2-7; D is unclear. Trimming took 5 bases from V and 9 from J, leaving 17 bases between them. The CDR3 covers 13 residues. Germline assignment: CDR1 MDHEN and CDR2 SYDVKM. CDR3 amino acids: CASSPPIHTGQYF. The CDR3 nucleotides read TGTGCCAGCAGTCCCCCGATCCATACCGGGCAGTACTTC.

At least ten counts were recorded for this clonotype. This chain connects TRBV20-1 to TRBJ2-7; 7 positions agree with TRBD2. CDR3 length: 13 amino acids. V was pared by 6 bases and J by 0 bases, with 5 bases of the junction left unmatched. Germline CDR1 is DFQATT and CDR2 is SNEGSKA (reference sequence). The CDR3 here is CSAREKSSYEQYF. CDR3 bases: TGCAGTGCGCGGGAGAAAAGCTCCTACGAGCAGTACTTC.

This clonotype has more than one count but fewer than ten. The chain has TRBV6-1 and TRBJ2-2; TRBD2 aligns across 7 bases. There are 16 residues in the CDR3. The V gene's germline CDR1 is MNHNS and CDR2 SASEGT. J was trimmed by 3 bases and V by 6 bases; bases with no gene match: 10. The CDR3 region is CASSTVGLRHTGELFF. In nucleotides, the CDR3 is TGTGCCAGCAGCACCGTGGGACTAAGACACACCGGGGAGCTGTTTTTT.

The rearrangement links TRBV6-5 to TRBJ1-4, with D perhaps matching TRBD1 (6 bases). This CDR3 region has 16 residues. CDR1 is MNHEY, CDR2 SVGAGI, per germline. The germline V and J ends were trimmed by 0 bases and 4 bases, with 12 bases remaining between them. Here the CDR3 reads CASSYSSDRNNEKLFF. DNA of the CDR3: TGTGCCAGCAGTTACTCCTCGGACAGAAATAATGAAAAACTGTTTTTT.